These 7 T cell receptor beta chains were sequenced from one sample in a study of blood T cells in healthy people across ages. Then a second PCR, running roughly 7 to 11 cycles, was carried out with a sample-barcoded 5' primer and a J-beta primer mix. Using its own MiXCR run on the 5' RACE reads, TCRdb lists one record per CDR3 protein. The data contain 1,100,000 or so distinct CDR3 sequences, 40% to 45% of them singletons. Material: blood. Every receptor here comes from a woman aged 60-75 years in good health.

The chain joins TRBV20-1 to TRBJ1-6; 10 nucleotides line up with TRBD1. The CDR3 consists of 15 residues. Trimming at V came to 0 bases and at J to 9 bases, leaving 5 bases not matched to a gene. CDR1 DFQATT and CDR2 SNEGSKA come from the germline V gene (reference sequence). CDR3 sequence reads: CSAREGQGKGSPLHF. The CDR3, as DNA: TGCAGTGCTAGAGAGGGACAGGGGAAAGGTTCACCCCTCCACTTT.

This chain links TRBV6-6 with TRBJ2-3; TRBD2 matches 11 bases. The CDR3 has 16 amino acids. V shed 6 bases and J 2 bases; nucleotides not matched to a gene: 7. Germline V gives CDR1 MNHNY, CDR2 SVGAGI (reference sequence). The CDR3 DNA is TGTGCCAGCAGACCCGAGGGACTAGCGGACACAGATACGCAGTATTTT. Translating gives CASRPEGLADTDTQYF.

CDR3 in DNA: TGTGCCAGCAGCTTAGTTGCCTCAGGGGATCCAGCGGGTTACCCCCGCTCCTACAATGAGCAGTTCTTC. This encodes CASSLVASGDPAGYPRSYNEQFF. V usage is TRBV11-2 and J usage is TRBJ2-1; D tentatively reads TRBD1 or TRBD2 (6 bases each). Germline assignment: CDR1 SGHAT and CDR2 FQNNGV. The CDR3 is 23 residues long. Trimming shortened V by 1 base and J by 0 bases, and 31 bases separated the two germline ends.

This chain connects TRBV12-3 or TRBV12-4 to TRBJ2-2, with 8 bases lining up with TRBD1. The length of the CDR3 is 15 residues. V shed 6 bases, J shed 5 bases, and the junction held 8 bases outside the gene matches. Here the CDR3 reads CASRPRDRTTGELFF. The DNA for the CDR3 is TGTGCCAGCAGACCCCGGGACAGGACAACCGGGGAGCTGTTTTTT.

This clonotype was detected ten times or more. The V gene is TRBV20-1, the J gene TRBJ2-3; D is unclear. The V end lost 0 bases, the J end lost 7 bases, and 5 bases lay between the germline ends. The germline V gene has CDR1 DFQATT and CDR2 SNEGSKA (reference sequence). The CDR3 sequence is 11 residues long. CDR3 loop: CSAREGYTQYF. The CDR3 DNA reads TGCAGTGCTAGAGAGGGGTATACGCAGTATTTT.

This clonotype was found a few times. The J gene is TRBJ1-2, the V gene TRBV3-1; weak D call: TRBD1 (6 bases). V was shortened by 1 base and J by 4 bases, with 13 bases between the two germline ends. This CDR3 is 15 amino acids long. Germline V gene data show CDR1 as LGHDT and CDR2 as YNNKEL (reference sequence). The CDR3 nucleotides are TGTGCCAGCAGCCAAGGCCCCACAGGGAGCTATGGCTACACCTTC. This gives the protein CASSQGPTGSYGYTF.

The CDR3 loop is CSASRLAGGADTQYF. CDR3 in DNA: TGCAGTGCTAGTCGACTAGCGGGTGGGGCAGATACGCAGTATTTT. V and J are TRBV20-1 and TRBJ2-3, with 10 bases fitting TRBD2. V lost 3 bases, J lost 4 bases, and 7 bases stayed unmatched. The germline V gene has CDR1 DFQATT and CDR2 SNEGSKA (reference sequence). The CDR3 runs to 15 residues.